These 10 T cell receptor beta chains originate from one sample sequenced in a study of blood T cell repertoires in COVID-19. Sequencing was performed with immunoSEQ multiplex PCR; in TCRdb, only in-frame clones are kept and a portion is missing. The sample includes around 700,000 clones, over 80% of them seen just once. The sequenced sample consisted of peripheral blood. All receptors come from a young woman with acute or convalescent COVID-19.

This CDR3 reads CASSWRGGQDQETQYF. DNA for the CDR3: TGTGCCAGCAGCTGGCGGGGGGGCCAGGACCAAGAGACCCAGTACTTC. The chain carries TRBV6-6 and TRBJ2-5; 9 nucleotides match TRBD2. This CDR3 has 16 residues. Trimming cost V 6 bases and J 0 bases; bases outside gene matches: 8. The V gene's germline CDR1 is MNHNY and CDR2 SVGAGI (reference sequence).

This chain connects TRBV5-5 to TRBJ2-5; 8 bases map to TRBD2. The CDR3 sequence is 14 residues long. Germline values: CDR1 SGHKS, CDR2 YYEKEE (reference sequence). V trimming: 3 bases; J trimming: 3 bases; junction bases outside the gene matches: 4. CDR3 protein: CASSWSGGKETQYF. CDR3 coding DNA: TGTGCCAGCAGCTGGTCGGGGGGGAAAGAGACCCAGTACTTC. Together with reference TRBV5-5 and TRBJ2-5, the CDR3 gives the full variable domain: DAGVTQSPTHLIKTRGQQVTLRCSPISGHKSVSWYQQVLGQGPQFIFQYYEKEERGRGNFPDRFSARQFPNYSSELNVNALLLGDSALYLCASSWSGGKETQYFGPGTRLLVL.

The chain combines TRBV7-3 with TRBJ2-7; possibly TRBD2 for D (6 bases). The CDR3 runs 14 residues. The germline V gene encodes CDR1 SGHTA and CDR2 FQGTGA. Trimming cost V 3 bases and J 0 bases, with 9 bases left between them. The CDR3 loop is CASSFGGSSYEQYF. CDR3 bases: TGTGCCAGCAGCTTCGGAGGGAGCTCCTACGAGCAGTACTTC. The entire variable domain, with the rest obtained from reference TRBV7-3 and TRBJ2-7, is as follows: GAGVSQTPSNKVTEKGKYVELRCDPISGHTALYWYRQSLGQGPEFLIYFQGTGAADDSGLPNDRFFAVRPEGSVSTLKIQRTERGDSAVYLCASSFGGSSYEQYFGPGTRLTVT.

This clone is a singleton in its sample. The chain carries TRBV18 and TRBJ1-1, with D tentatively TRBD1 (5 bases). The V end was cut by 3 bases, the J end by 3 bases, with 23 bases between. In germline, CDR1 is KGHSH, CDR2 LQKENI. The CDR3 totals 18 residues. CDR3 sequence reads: CASSPTSLGGGGYTEAFF. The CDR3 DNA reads TGTGCCAGCTCACCTACCAGTCTCGGGGGTGGGGGTTACACTGAAGCTTTCTTT.

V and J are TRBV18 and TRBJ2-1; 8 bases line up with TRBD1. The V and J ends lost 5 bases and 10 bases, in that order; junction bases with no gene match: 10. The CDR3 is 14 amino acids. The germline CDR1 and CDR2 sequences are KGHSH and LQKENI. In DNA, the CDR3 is TGTGCCAGCTCATCGGACAGGGTAGGACAGGAGCAGTTCTTC. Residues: CASSSDRVGQEQFF.

CDR3 sequence: CASSPPGGELFF. CDR3 DNA: TGTGCCAGCAGCCCCCCCGGCGGGGAGCTGTTTTTT. This chain connects TRBV9 to TRBJ2-2; the D is unclear. V was pared by 4 bases and J by 7 bases, with 8 bases between. Germline-derived CDR1 and CDR2 are SGDLS and YYNGEE. This CDR3 region has 12 residues.

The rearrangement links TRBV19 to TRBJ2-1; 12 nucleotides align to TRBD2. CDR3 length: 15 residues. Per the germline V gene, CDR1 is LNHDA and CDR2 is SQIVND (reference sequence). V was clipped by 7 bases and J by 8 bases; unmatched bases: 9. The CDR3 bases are TGTGCCAGTACTCTGCTAGCGGGGGGGGAAGATGAGCAGTTCTTC. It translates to CASTLLAGGEDEQFF. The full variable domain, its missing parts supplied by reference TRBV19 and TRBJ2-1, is DGGITQSPKYLFRKEGQNVTLSCEQNLNHDAMYWYRQDPGQGLRLIYYSQIVNDFQKGDIAEGYSVSREKKESFPLTVTSAQKNPTAFYLCASTLLAGGEDEQFFGPGTRLTVL.

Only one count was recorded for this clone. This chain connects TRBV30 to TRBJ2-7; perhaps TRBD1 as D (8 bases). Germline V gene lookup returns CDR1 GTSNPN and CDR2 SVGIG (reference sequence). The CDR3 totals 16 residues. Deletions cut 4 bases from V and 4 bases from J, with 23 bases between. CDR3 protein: CAWKTGGAARSYEQYF. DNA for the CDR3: TGTGCCTGGAAAACAGGGGGGGCGGCCCGTTCTTACGAGCAGTACTTC.

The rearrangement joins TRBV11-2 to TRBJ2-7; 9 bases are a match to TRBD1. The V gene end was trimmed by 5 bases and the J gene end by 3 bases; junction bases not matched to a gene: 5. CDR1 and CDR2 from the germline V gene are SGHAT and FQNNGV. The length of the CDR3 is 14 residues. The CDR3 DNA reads TGTGCCAGCAGCAACGGACAGGGGCTCTACGAGCAGTACTTC. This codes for CASSNGQGLYEQYF.

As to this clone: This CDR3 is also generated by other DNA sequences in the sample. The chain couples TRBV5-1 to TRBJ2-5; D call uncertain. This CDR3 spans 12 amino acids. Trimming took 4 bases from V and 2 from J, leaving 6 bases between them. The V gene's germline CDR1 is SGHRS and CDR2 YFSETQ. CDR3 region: CASSLTQETQYF. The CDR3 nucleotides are TGCGCCAGCAGCCTTACTCAAGAGACCCAGTACTTC. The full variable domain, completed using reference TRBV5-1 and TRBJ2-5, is KAGVTQTPRYLIKTRGQQVTLSCSPISGHRSVSWYQQTPGQGLQFLFEYFSETQRNKGNFPGRFSGRQFSNSRSEMNVSTLELGDSALYLCASSLTQETQYFGPGTRLLVL.